What follows is one T cell receptor (beta chain) and its context. Its antigen is unidentified. The data were taken from a study of cytomegalovirus exposure and HLA in healthy donors. At the level of the study: Researchers found that about four fifths of 350 to 500 genotyped donors fell within the Caucasian-associated ancestry cluster. Study conclusions and caveats: The authors assumed roughly uniform sequencing depth across donors for presence/absence analyses. Exclusion applied to some V segments, including TRBV6-2 and TRBV6-3, as they were indistinguishable.

Germline V lookup: CDR1 LNHDA, CDR2 SQIVND (reference sequence). The CDR3 spans 13 residues. V shed 6 bases, J shed 13 bases, and the junction held 11 bases outside the gene matches. The PCR was carried out with 60 Vbeta primers and 13 Jbeta primers. The repertoire was sequenced with immunoSEQ multiplex PCR; TCRdb's copy has only in-frame clones and lacks some. The sample yields about 120,000 clones, approximately 75% seen once. The sequence derives from a man in his forties in good health and CMV-seronegative. The V gene is TRBV19, the J gene TRBJ2-1; 8 nucleotides agree with TRBD2. Sequenced sample: PBMCs. CDR3 DNA: TGTGCCAGTAGCCCCCATTTTAGCGGGGATCAGTTCTTC. It translates to CASSPHFSGDQFF.